Included here is one TCR beta chain sequence, with context. The target antigen is unknown. The data are from a study of PD-1 blockade in classical Hodgkin lymphoma. Study-wide context: Nivolumab was given intravenously to patients at 3 mg/kg every 2 weeks.

Clones were sequenced by immunoSEQ multiplex PCR, and TCRdb holds only the in-frame ones, with some missing. The repertoire holds tens of thousands of clones, with approximately 90% as singletons. Stated time point: cycle 4 day 1 (C4D1), after 5 to 7 weeks of nivolumab. Relapses following autologous stem cell transplantation were seen in all patients, with brentuximab vedotin exposure varying. Study-wide findings and caveats: Later analyses included only patients treated at least 1 year post-ASCT. The diversity seen at baseline in complete responders resembled that of newly diagnosed patients. There was a significant rise in CD4+ TCR diversity by C4D1, with no such rise for CD8+.

Sequencing used peripheral blood mononuclear cells (PBMCs), obtained before the fourth cycle of nivolumab. The sequence was obtained from a human donor with classical Hodgkin lymphoma.

In DNA, the CDR3 is TGTGCCAGCAGCTTAGCGGTCGGGACAGGGTACACAGATACGCAGTATTTT. Protein product: CASSLAVGTGYTDTQYF. The rearrangement uses TRBV7-8 and TRBJ2-3, with TRBD1 matching over 9 bases. The CDR3 is made up of 17 amino acids. V gave up 0 bases and J gave up 2 bases; unmatched junction bases: 6. Germline V lookup: CDR1 SGHVS, CDR2 FQNEAQ.